Listed below are T cell receptor beta chains from one sample, sequenced in a study of blood T cell repertoires in COVID-19. The protocol was immunoSEQ multiplex PCR, while the TCRdb copy is restricted to in-frame clones and leaves out a portion. The sample includes about 120,000 clones, roughly three quarters of them seen just once. The sequenced material came from peripheral blood. The receptors come from a woman in her 70s with acute or convalescent COVID-19. The CDR3 runs from the conserved cysteine through the conserved F or W. The order of the fields is V gene, CDR3 protein.

>TRBV19
CASSPGQGTYEQYF
>TRBV5-8
CASSSWAGETQYF
>TRBV5-1
CASSIQGNYGYTF
>TRBV27
CASSWSSGGTGELFF
>TRBV12-3/TRBV12-4
CASSWTANTEAFF
>TRBV24-1
CATSRIAGPNEQFF
>TRBV7-6
CASSLGTSGSSYEQYF
>TRBV30
CAWTAASGNTIYF
>TRBV6-6
CASRSFTAGVSYEQYF
>TRBV6-2/TRBV6-3
CASSYQEVYGYTF
>TRBV7-2
CASSTGTGYNEQFF
>TRBV28
CASSGTGYEQYF
>TRBV11-2
CASSLGGNPNQPQHF
>TRBV9
CASSSRTGVNYGYTF